These 15 T cell receptor beta chains share one sample of origin, sequenced in a study of patients and donors after allogeneic stem cell transplantation. Using its own MiXCR run on the RT-PCR reads, TCRdb lists one record per CDR3 protein. The data contain 900,000 to 1,000,000 distinct CDR3 sequences, more than 15% of them singletons. The sequenced sample was blood, either unsorted or a sorted T cell fraction (not recorded which). The source is a human donor who was either an allogeneic HSCT recipient or a stem cell or donor lymphocyte infusion donor (not recorded which). It is not recorded whose cells these are; they may come from a transplant donor.

This chain joins TRBV20-1 and TRBJ1-1, with 8 positions matching TRBD1. Per germline, CDR1 DFQATT and CDR2 SNEGSKA (reference sequence). V was pared by 6 bases and J by 5 bases, with 5 bases of the junction left unmatched. The CDR3 is made up of 12 amino acids. CDR3 nucleotides: TGCAGTGCCCGGACAGGGATGACTGAAGCTTTCTTT. The encoded protein is CSARTGMTEAFF.

The table lists this clonotype with a few counts. V is TRBV7-9 and J is TRBJ2-7; maybe TRBD1 (5 bases). The CDR3 contains 12 residues. Germline CDR1 is SEHNR and CDR2 is FQNEAQ (reference sequence). The germline V and J ends were trimmed by 3 bases and 6 bases, with 9 bases remaining between them. DNA of the CDR3: TGTGCCAGCAGCTTCCGACAGTTCGAGCAGTACTTC. It is translated as CASSFRQFEQYF.

The chain employs TRBV12-5 and TRBJ2-1; TRBD1 agrees at 8 bases. The V and J ends lost 1 base and 15 bases, in that order; junction bases with no gene match: 17. CDR3 length: 16 residues. The germline V gene has CDR1 LGHNT and CDR2 FRNRAP. The CDR3 protein is CASGLDPPGQAAGPFF. The CDR3 DNA follows: TGTGCTAGTGGTTTGGACCCCCCGGGACAGGCGGCGGGTCCGTTCTTC.

V and J are TRBV27 and TRBJ1-5, with TRBD1 identical over 10 bases. The germline gives CDR1 MNHEY, CDR2 SMNVEV (reference sequence). V lost 6 bases and J lost 4; bases outside the gene matches: 12. The CDR3 sequence is 17 residues long. The CDR3 coding sequence is TGTGCCAGCAGACCGTTTTTACCGGGACAGGGGAATCAGCCCCAGCATTTT. Amino acids: CASRPFLPGQGNQPQHF.

This clonotype appeared a few times. V is TRBV29-1 and J is TRBJ2-7; perhaps TRBD2 as D (6 bases). The CDR3 extends over 11 amino acids. Trimming removed 6 bases from V and 4 bases from J, with 10 bases in between. Germline lookup yields CDR1 SQVTM and CDR2 ANQGSEA. This chain's CDR3 is CSVGRWYEQYF. In DNA form, the CDR3 reads TGCAGCGTGGGGAGGTGGTACGAGCAGTACTTC.

In DNA, the CDR3 is TGTGCCAGCCTAGACGGGAACCAAGAGACCCAGTACTTC. This codes for CASLDGNQETQYF. The rearrangement joins TRBV7-8 to TRBJ2-5; TRBD2 is a possible D gene (5 bases). The CDR3 runs to 13 residues. With 8 bases removed from V and 0 bases from J, the gap between germline ends came to 10 bases. Germline CDR1 and CDR2: SGHVS and FQNEAQ. Together with reference TRBV7-8 and TRBJ2-5, the CDR3 gives the full variable domain: GAGVSQSPRYKVAKRGQDVALRCDPISGHVSLFWYQQALGQGPEFLTYFQNEAQLDKSGLPSDRFFAERPEGSVSTLKIQRTQQEDSAVYLCASLDGNQETQYFGPGTRLLVL.

This rearrangement joins TRBV9 to TRBJ2-5; TRBD2 agrees at 14 bases. With V trimmed by 3 bases and J by 5 bases, 6 bases remained unmatched. CDR1 is SGDLS and CDR2 is YYNGEE in the germline V gene. CDR3 length equals 16 residues. CDR3 coding DNA: TGTGCCAGCAGCGCTGGGACTAGCGGGAGTCGGGAGACCCAGTACTTC. This gives the protein CASSAGTSGSRETQYF. Based on the CDR3 plus reference TRBV9 and TRBJ2-5, the full variable domain is DSGVTQTPKHLITATGQRVTLRCSPRSGDLSVYWYQQSLDQGLQFLIQYYNGEERAKGNILERFSAQQFPDLHSELNLSSLELGDSALYFCASSAGTSGSRETQYFGPGTRLLVL.

The V gene is TRBV5-5, the J gene TRBJ1-4, with 7 bases lining up with TRBD1. Trimming cost V 3 bases and J 3 bases; bases outside gene matches: 8. Germline V lookup: CDR1 SGHKS, CDR2 YYEKEE (reference sequence). The CDR3 is made up of 16 amino acids. The CDR3 here is CASSSGQYSANEKLFF. In DNA form, the CDR3 reads TGTGCCAGCAGCTCGGGACAGTATTCAGCTAATGAAAAACTGTTTTTT.

The chain links TRBV5-4 to TRBJ2-7; 7 nucleotides line up with TRBD2. CDR1 and CDR2 (germline): SGHNT, YYREEE (reference sequence). J lost 6 bases, V lost 5 bases, and 14 bases had no gene match. The CDR3 loop spans 15 amino acids. CDR3 bases: TGTGCCAGCAGGACCGGTCCGGCGGGAGAGGTCGAGCAGTACTTC. As protein: CASRTGPAGEVEQYF.

The chain combines TRBV28 with TRBJ1-2; maybe TRBD1 (6 bases). The CDR3 length is 17 residues. CDR1 is MDHEN, CDR2 SYDVKM, per germline. Trimming removed 6 bases at V and 4 bases at J, with 24 bases between. This chain's CDR3 is CASSRPGWGGPGYGYTF. DNA for the CDR3: TGTGCCAGCAGCCGCCCAGGCTGGGGGGGGCCGGGCTATGGCTACACCTTC.

This chain uses TRBV3-1 with TRBJ2-5; D unresolved. This CDR3 spans 12 amino acids. Germline lookup yields CDR1 LGHDT and CDR2 YNNKEL (reference sequence). Trimming took off 1 base at V and 5 bases at J, with 5 bases between the two ends. In DNA, the CDR3 is TGTGCCAGCAGCCAAGTATTCGAGACCCAGTACTTC. Translating gives CASSQVFETQYF.

The chain joins TRBV7-9 to TRBJ2-7; 9 bases fit TRBD2. Germline V gene lookup returns CDR1 SEHNR and CDR2 FQNEAQ (reference sequence). V was pared by 5 bases and J by 4 bases, with 9 bases of the junction left unmatched. The CDR3 is made up of 15 amino acids. CDR3 loop: CASSPGVAGEYEQYF. The CDR3 nucleotides read TGTGCCAGCAGCCCCGGGGTAGCGGGGGAATACGAGCAGTACTTC. The entire variable domain, with the rest obtained from reference TRBV7-9 and TRBJ2-7, is as follows: DTGVSQNPRHKITKRGQNVTFRCDPISEHNRLYWYRQTLGQGPEFLTYFQNEAQLEKSRLLSDRFSAERPKGSFSTLEIQRTEQGDSAMYLCASSPGVAGEYEQYFGPGTRLTVT.

This clonotype has only a few counts. This sequence joins TRBV6-1 and TRBJ1-6, with D hard to call. The CDR3 covers 13 residues. V lost 6 bases to trimming and J lost 6 bases, with 9 bases between them. Germline V gene sequence: CDR1 MNHNS, CDR2 SASEGT. The CDR3, as DNA: TGTGCCAGCAGAGTGAGCCTTAATTCACCCCTCCACTTT. The encoded protein is CASRVSLNSPLHF.

This clonotype showed up many times. The J gene is TRBJ2-1, the V gene TRBV5-1; D ambiguous. The CDR3 is 15 residues long. V dropped 0 bases and J dropped 0 bases, with 7 bases sitting between them. CDR1 is SGHRS, CDR2 YFSETQ, per germline. As DNA, the CDR3 is TGCGCCAGCAGCTTGGGGGCGGCCTCCTACAATGAGCAGTTCTTC. It yields the protein CASSLGAASYNEQFF.

For this clonotype: A read error is likely, as this CDR3 ends without the conserved phenylalanine or tryptophan. This chain joins TRBV18 and TRBJ1-1; TRBD1 aligns across 12 bases. Germline V lookup: CDR1 KGHSH, CDR2 LQKENI. V gave up 3 bases and J gave up 1 base; unmatched junction bases: 6. The CDR3 is made up of 17 amino acids. The CDR3, as DNA: TGTGCCAGCTCACCTACCCGGGACAGGGGGCAGAACACTGAAGCTTTCCTT. Protein product: CASSPTRDRGQNTEAFL.